This T cell receptor (beta chain) was sequenced in a study of cytomegalovirus exposure and HLA in healthy donors. The PCR contained 60 Vbeta and 13 Jbeta primers. Repertoires were generated with immunoSEQ multiplex PCR, while TCRdb's copy carries only in-frame clones and drops some. The repertoire has tens of thousands of clones, about 57% of them found once; the top ten carry approximately 12%. A word on this clone: What it recognizes is unknown.

Points from the study as a whole: TCR beta sequences reportedly predicted most subjects' HLA-A and HLA-B alleles accurately. For most TCR beta V segments, an earlier analysis put the productive rate at about 87% or about 30% of the time.

This receptor was identified in a human donor in good health. Specimen: PBMCs.

Here the CDR3 DNA reads TGTGCCAGCAGCTTAGATTGGACTACGGTTGAGCAGTTCTTC. Residues: CASSLDWTTVEQFF. The V and J genes are TRBV7-9 and TRBJ2-1; D might be TRBD2 (6 bases). Trimming left V 1 base short and J 9 bases short, with 13 bases between. The germline V gene encodes CDR1 SEHNR and CDR2 FQNEAQ (reference sequence). CDR3 length: 14 residues.